A selection of T cell receptor beta chains follows, all from one sample in a study of CD8+ T cells in alopecia areata. The repertoire was sequenced with immunoSEQ multiplex PCR; TCRdb's copy has only in-frame clones and lacks some. The repertoire holds approximately 170,000 clones, with 50% to 60% as singletons. Sequenced material: CD4+ T cells sorted from blood, taken at week 4, from a patient treated with tofacitinib. Source of these receptors: a human donor with alopecia areata. Both conserved end residues are part of each CDR3. D genes are given only for firm matches. Only some rows state a clone size, as once, few, many or a class for expanded clones.

d_gene	v_gene	abundance	j_gene	CDR3aa	CDR3nt
.	TRBV6-5	.	TRBJ2-7	CASSLDRKGTYEQYF	TGTGCCAGCAGTTTAGACAGGAAAGGGACCTACGAGCAGTACTTC
.	TRBV27	.	TRBJ1-2	CASSPLGNYGYTF	TGTGCCAGCAGTCCCCTGGGGAACTATGGCTACACCTTC
TRBD1	TRBV5-4	.	TRBJ2-5	CASSKRQGTETQYF	TGTGCCAGCAGCAAACGACAGGGAACGGAGACCCAGTACTTC
.	TRBV29-1	few	TRBJ2-1	CSVGPTGTNEQFF	TGCAGCGTTGGGCCCACAGGGACTAATGAGCAGTTCTTC
.	TRBV5-1	.	TRBJ2-5	CANVKRGRETQYF	TGCGCCAATGTTAAACGGGGACGAGAGACCCAGTACTTC
TRBD2	TRBV7-2	many	TRBJ2-2	CASRLYAGALTGELFF	TGTGCCAGCCGCCTCTACGCGGGAGCCCTTACCGGGGAGCTGTTTTTT
TRBD2	TRBV28	.	TRBJ2-5	CATAPAGAETQYF	TGTGCCACCGCCCCAGCGGGAGCGGAGACCCAGTACTTC
.	TRBV30	.	TRBJ2-2	CAWSVLPGGGTGELFF	TGTGCCTGGAGTGTACTCCCGGGCGGCGGCACCGGGGAGCTGTTTTTT
.	TRBV30	.	TRBJ1-4	CAGSLLPNEKLFF	TGTGCCGGCAGCCTCCTCCCTAATGAAAAACTGTTTTTT
TRBD1	TRBV10-2	few	TRBJ2-5	CASRGTGEKYF	TGCGCCAGCAGGGGAACAGGGGAAAAGTACTTC
TRBD2	TRBV29-1	.	TRBJ2-7	CSVFPSGTYEQYF	TGCAGCGTTTTCCCTAGCGGAACCTACGAGCAGTACTTC
.	TRBV2	.	TRBJ2-7	CASRLTGTSGEQYF	TGTGCCAGCAGACTCACCGGGACCTCGGGCGAGCAGTACTTC
.	TRBV28	.	TRBJ1-2	CASRSKDLRWGYTF	TGTGCCAGCAGAAGTAAGGATCTTAGATGGGGCTACACCTTC
.	TRBV19	few	TRBJ2-2	CASSRGNTNTGELFF	TGTGCCAGTAGTAGGGGGAATACGAACACCGGGGAGCTGTTTTTT
.	TRBV4-3	.	TRBJ1-1	CASSEEWDTEAFF	TGCGCCAGCAGTGAGGAATGGGACACTGAAGCTTTCTTT
TRBD1	TRBV6-5	.	TRBJ2-7	CASGTGNVYEQYF	TGTGCCAGCGGGACAGGGAACGTCTACGAGCAGTACTTC
.	TRBV2	.	TRBJ1-1	CASRVRVTEAFF	TGTGCCAGCAGAGTCAGGGTAACTGAAGCTTTCTTT
TRBD1	TRBV7-2	few	TRBJ1-5	CASSDRGSNQPQHF	TGTGCCAGCAGCGACAGGGGGAGCAATCAGCCCCAGCATTTT
TRBD2	TRBV5-4	.	TRBJ2-1	CASSPKGGGSYNEQFF	TGTGCCAGCAGCCCTAAGGGCGGGGGGTCCTACAATGAGCAGTTCTTC
.	TRBV4-2	.	TRBJ1-3	CASSQGDLSGNTIYF	TGTGCCAGCAGCCAAGGCGATCTCTCTGGAAACACCATATATTTT
.	TRBV6-5	.	TRBJ1-2	CASSYGKRTARGYTF	TGTGCCAGCAGTTACGGAAAGCGGACAGCTAGGGGCTACACCTTC
TRBD2	TRBV7-6	.	TRBJ2-7	CASSFASGTYEQYF	TGTGCCAGCAGCTTTGCTAGCGGGACCTACGAGCAGTACTTC
.	TRBV2	.	TRBJ2-7	CASSSNRDLEQYF	TGTGCCAGCAGTTCCAACAGGGACCTCGAGCAGTACTTC
.	TRBV27	.	TRBJ2-1	CASGDKTYNEQFF	TGTGCCAGCGGGGACAAAACCTACAATGAGCAGTTCTTC
.	TRBV27	.	TRBJ2-5	CASSEGTQYF	TGTGCCAGCTCCGAAGGGACCCAGTACTTC
.	TRBV6-5	.	TRBJ1-2	CASSYGAGYTF	TGTGCCAGCAGTTACGGAGCTGGCTACACCTTC
.	TRBV29-1	few	TRBJ1-1	CSVESWRGTEAFF	TGCAGCGTTGAATCCTGGCGGGGGACTGAAGCTTTCTTT
.	TRBV7-2	.	TRBJ2-5	CASSSWSQETQYF	TGTGCCAGCAGCTCCTGGTCCCAAGAGACCCAGTACTTC